This entry lists 15 T cell receptor beta chains sequenced from one sample in a study of control samples from healthy donors and cancer patients. The data were produced by immunoSEQ multiplex PCR, yet TCRdb's version contains in-frame clones alone and is incomplete. Altogether approximately 100,000 clones are present, roughly four fifths being singletons, with the ten largest covering 2% to 2.5%. The material sequenced was blood. The receptors derive from a man in his 60s in good health.

The V call is TRBV24-1, the J call TRBJ1-1; D possibly corresponds to TRBD1 (6 bases). V was pared by 3 bases and J by 0 bases, with 10 bases between. The CDR3 extends over 15 amino acids. Germline V gene sequence: CDR1 KGHDR, CDR2 SFDVKD. The CDR3 DNA reads as TGTGCCACCAGTGATGTGGGACATATGAACACTGAAGCTTTCTTT. Translating it yields CATSDVGHMNTEAFF.

This chain connects TRBV25-1 to TRBJ1-6; D unresolved. Trimming removed 8 bases from V and 0 bases from J, with 14 bases in between. The V gene's germline CDR1 is MGHDK and CDR2 SYGVNS. The CDR3 runs 16 residues. The CDR3 spells CASRSTSSSYNSPLHF. Here the CDR3 DNA reads TGTGCCAGCCGATCGACCAGCTCCTCCTATAATTCACCCCTCCACTTT.

The rearrangement links TRBV6-8 to TRBJ2-7; a weak D match, TRBD2 (7 bases). The CDR3 runs 15 residues. V lost 0 bases and J 2 bases, leaving 11 bases between the germline ends. The germline gives CDR1 MNHGY, CDR2 SAAAGT. In nucleotides, the CDR3 is TGTGCCAGCAGTTACTCGAAGGGGGGGACCTACGAGCAGTACTTC. Translated: CASSYSKGGTYEQYF.

The chain uses TRBV11-2 and TRBJ2-7, with 12 bases identical to TRBD2. This CDR3 spans 16 amino acids. The V and J ends lost 3 bases and 4 bases, in that order; junction bases with no gene match: 7. CDR1 is SGHAT, CDR2 FQNNGV, per germline. Written as DNA, the CDR3 is TGTGCCAGCAGCTTTCCGACTAGCGGGAGTGAGTACGAGCAGTACTTC. Its translation: CASSFPTSGSEYEQYF.

The chain links TRBV21-1 to TRBJ1-4. TRBV21-1 is deemed a pseudogene. The CDR3 contains 16 residues. CDR3 region: CASSKPVDSTNEKLFF. CDR3 nucleotides: TGTGCCAGCAGCAAACCCGTCGACTCAACTAATGAAAAACTGTTTTTT.

The CDR3 spells CASSGEETQYF. The CDR3 bases are TGTGCCAGCAGCGGAGAAGAGACCCAGTACTTC. The gene calls are TRBV2 and TRBJ2-5; D unresolved. With 6 bases removed from V and 3 bases from J, the gap between germline ends came to 5 bases. The germline V gene encodes CDR1 SNHLY and CDR2 FYNNEI. The CDR3 length is 11 residues.

The V call is TRBV29-1, the J call TRBJ2-4; 7 bases are a match to TRBD2. V shed 4 bases and J 0 bases; nucleotides not matched to a gene: 6. Germline lookup yields CDR1 SQVTM and CDR2 ANQGSEA. The CDR3 runs to 15 residues. The CDR3 sequence is CSVAHGRLAKNIQYF. CDR3 DNA sequence: TGCAGCGTTGCGCACGGGAGGTTAGCCAAAAACATTCAGTACTTC.

The chain has TRBV15 and TRBJ2-2, with D unclear. Trimming shortened V by 1 base and J by 3 bases, and 15 bases separated the two germline ends. The CDR3 covers 17 residues. The germline V gene encodes CDR1 LNHNV and CDR2 YYDKDF (reference sequence). CDR3 bases: TGTGCCACCAGCAGAGTTAAAGGGCCCCCTGACACCGGGGAGCTGTTTTTT. Translated: CATSRVKGPPDTGELFF.

The rearrangement links TRBV7-2 to TRBJ2-7; 10 nucleotides align to TRBD2. Germline assignment: CDR1 SGHTA and CDR2 FQGNSA. There are 16 residues in the CDR3. Unmatched junction bases numbered 6, after V lost 1 base and J lost 3 bases. CDR3 protein: CASSLEPSGRIYEQYF. The CDR3 nucleotides are TGTGCCAGCAGCTTAGAGCCTAGCGGGAGAATCTACGAGCAGTACTTC.

This clone was counted only a few times. V gene TRBV10-3 combines with J gene TRBJ2-7; perhaps TRBD2 as D (6 bases). This CDR3 spans 13 amino acids. Germline V CDR1 and CDR2: ENHRY, SYGVKD. Trimming took off 3 bases at V and 3 bases at J, with 9 bases between the two ends. The CDR3 spells CAISDGTDYEQYF. The DNA for the CDR3 is TGTGCCATCAGTGACGGGACTGACTACGAGCAGTACTTC.

The chain combines TRBV3-1 (or the pseudogene TRBV3-2) with TRBJ2-2; D assignment may be TRBD1 or TRBD2 (5 bases each). The CDR3 sequence is 15 residues long. Between the trimmed V and J ends, which lost 10 bases and 1 base, there was a span of 16 bases. Germline CDR1 reads LGHDT; CDR2 reads YNNKEL (reference sequence). Here the CDR3 DNA reads TGTGCCACCGCCGCCCGGGACGGGAACACCGGGGAGCTGTTTTTT. Amino acids: CATAARDGNTGELFF.

The chain has TRBV7-9 and TRBJ2-1; D possibly matches TRBD1 or TRBD2 (6 bases each). Germline CDR1 SEHNR, CDR2 FQNEAQ (reference sequence). With 5 bases removed from V and 8 bases from J, the gap between germline ends came to 19 bases. The CDR3 contains 15 residues. CDR3 in DNA: TGTGCCAGCAGCGCGCCTACAGGGTCGGGGGATGAGCAGTTCTTC. Residues: CASSAPTGSGDEQFF.

This chain links TRBV11-2 with TRBJ2-2, with 9 bases aligning to TRBD2. V gave up 7 bases and J gave up 1 base; unmatched junction bases: 10. The CDR3 is 17 amino acids. Germline V gene lookup returns CDR1 SGHAT and CDR2 FQNNGV. CDR3 loop: CASTWKKTSGNTGELFF. The CDR3, as DNA: TGTGCCAGCACCTGGAAAAAGACTAGCGGGAACACCGGGGAGCTGTTTTTT.

This chain connects TRBV6-5 to TRBJ2-1; D assignment may be TRBD1 or TRBD2 (5 bases each). V shed 8 bases and J shed 9 bases, with 14 bases lying between them. Germline loops: CDR1 MNHEY, CDR2 SVGAGI. CDR3 size: 12 residues. DNA for the CDR3: TGTGCCAGCTGGGGCGGGTTGGGTGAGCAGTTCTTC. It specifies CASWGGLGEQFF.

This clone occurred once. CDR3 sequence reads: CSVVGSGAGDTIYF. CDR3 DNA sequence: TGCAGCGTCGTAGGATCGGGGGCCGGAGACACCATATATTTT. This rearrangement joins TRBV29-1 to TRBJ1-3; possibly TRBD1 for D (6 bases). V gave up 6 bases and J gave up 8 bases, with 20 bases separating them. Germline V gene sequence: CDR1 SQVTM, CDR2 ANQGSEA. The CDR3 contains 14 residues.